Detailed here is one TCR beta chain. Its target is unknown. This record belongs to a study of CD8+ T cells in alopecia areata. General study results and limits: Greater clonality was observed in lesional scalp samples, especially alopecia totalis/universalis, versus normal scalp. Normal skin's resident alphabeta T cells are sequenced alongside lesional scalp T cells. Mice showed TCR sharing more clearly than patients did, possibly owing to HLA.

The CDR3 loop spans 16 amino acids. V lost 6 bases to trimming and J lost 0 bases, with 14 bases between them. Germline-derived CDR1 and CDR2 are PRHDT and FYEKMQ (reference sequence). Extraction and reverse transcription of RNA yielded cDNA as the sequencing template. Sequencing was performed with immunoSEQ multiplex PCR; in TCRdb, only in-frame clones are kept and a portion is missing. This sample has some 150,000 clones, with less than 75% found just once. The receptor comes from a human donor in good health. This chain joins TRBV13 and TRBJ2-2; D unclear. Sequencing was performed on CD8+ T cells sorted from blood. The CDR3 loop reads CASSFEHDSNTGELFF. For the CDR3, the DNA is TGTGCCAGCAGTTTCGAACATGACTCGAACACCGGGGAGCTGTTTTTT.